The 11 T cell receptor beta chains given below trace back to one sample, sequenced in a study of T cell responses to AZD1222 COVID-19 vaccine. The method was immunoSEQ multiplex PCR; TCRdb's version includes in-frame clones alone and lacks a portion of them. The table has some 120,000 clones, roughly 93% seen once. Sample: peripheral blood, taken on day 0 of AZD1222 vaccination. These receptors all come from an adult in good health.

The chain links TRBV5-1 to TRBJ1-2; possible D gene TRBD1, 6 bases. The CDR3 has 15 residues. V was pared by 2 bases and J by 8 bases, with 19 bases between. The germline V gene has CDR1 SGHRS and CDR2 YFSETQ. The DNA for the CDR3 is TGCGCCAGCAGCTTACAGGGTATATCGCTCGAGGGCTACACCTTC. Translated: CASSLQGISLEGYTF.

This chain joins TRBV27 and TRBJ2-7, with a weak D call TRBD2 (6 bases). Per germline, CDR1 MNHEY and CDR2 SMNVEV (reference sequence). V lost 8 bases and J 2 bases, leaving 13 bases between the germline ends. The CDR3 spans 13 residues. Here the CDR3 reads CASSTGVPYEQYF. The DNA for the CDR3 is TGTGCCAGCTCTACGGGGGTCCCCTACGAGCAGTACTTC.

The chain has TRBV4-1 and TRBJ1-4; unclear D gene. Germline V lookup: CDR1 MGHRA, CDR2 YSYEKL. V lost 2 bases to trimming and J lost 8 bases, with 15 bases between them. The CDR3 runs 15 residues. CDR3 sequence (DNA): TGCGCCAGCAGCCAAAACACGGGAGTCGCAGAAAAACTGTTTTTT. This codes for CASSQNTGVAEKLFF.

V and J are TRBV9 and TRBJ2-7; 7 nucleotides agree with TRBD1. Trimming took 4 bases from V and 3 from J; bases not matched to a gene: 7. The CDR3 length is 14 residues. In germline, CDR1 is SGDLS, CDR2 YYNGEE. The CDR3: CASSPRTGVYEQYF. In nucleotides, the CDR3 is TGTGCCAGCAGCCCACGGACAGGCGTCTACGAGCAGTACTTC. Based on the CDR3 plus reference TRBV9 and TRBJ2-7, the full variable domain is DSGVTQTPKHLITATGQRVTLRCSPRSGDLSVYWYQQSLDQGLQFLIQYYNGEERAKGNILERFSAQQFPDLHSELNLSSLELGDSALYFCASSPRTGVYEQYFGPGTRLTVT.

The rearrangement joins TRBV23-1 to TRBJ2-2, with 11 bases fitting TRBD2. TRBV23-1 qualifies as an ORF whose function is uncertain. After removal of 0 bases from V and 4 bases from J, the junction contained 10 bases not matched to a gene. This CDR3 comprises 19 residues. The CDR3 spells CASSQSISGRAPGTGELFF. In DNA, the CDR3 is TGCGCCAGCAGTCAATCGATTAGCGGGAGGGCCCCAGGCACCGGGGAGCTGTTTTTT.

The CDR3, as DNA: TGTGCCAGCAGTTACTCGAGACCCGCAGCCTACGAGCAGTACTTC. Translating it yields CASSYSRPAAYEQYF. This chain links TRBV6-5 with TRBJ2-7, with unresolved D. The CDR3 is 15 residues long. Germline CDR1 is MNHEY and CDR2 is SVGAGI. The V and J ends lost 0 bases and 2 bases respectively, with 11 bases between them.

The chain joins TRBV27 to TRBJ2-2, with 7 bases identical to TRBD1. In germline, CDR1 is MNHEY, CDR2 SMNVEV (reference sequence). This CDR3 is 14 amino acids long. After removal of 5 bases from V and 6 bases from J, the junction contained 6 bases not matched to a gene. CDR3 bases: TGTGCCAGCAGTAATAGGGGGCGCCCCGGGGAGCTGTTTTTT. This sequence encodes CASSNRGRPGELFF.

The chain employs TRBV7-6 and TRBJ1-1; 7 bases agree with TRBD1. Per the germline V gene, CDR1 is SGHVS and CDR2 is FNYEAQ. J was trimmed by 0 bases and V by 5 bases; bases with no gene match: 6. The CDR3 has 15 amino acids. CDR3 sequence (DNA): TGTGCCAGCAGCCCGAGACAGGGCATGAACACTGAAGCTTTCTTT. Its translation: CASSPRQGMNTEAFF.

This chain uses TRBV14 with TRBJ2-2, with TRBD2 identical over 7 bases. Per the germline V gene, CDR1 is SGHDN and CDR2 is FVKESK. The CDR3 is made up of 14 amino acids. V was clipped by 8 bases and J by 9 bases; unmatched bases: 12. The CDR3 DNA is TGTGCCAGCGCCGCTGGGAGGGGCCCCCGGGAGCTGTTTTTT. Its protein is CASAAGRGPRELFF.

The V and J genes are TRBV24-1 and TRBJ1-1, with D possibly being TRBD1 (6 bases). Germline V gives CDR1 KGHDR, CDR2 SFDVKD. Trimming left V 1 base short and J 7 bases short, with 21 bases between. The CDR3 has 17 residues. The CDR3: CATSDFKRSGGPHEAFF. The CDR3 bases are TGTGCCACCAGTGATTTTAAGCGATCGGGGGGCCCGCATGAAGCTTTCTTT.

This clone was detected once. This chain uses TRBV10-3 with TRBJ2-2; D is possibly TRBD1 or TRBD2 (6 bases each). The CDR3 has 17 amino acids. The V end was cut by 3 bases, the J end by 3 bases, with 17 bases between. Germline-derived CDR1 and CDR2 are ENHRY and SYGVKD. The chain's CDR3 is CAISDPWDSGDTGELFF. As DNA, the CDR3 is TGTGCCATCAGTGACCCTTGGGACTCAGGGGACACCGGGGAGCTGTTTTTT.